The 20 T cell receptor beta chains below come from one sample, sequenced in a study of cytomegalovirus exposure and HLA in healthy donors. Some clones are missing from TCRdb's copy, which holds only in-frame ones; the method was immunoSEQ multiplex PCR. Altogether more than 85,000 clones are present, 88% being singletons, with the ten largest covering around 2.1%. The specimen was PBMCs. The receptors shown here come from a woman in her late teens or twenties in good health and CMV-seronegative.

The rearrangement uses TRBV4-2 and TRBJ1-2; no firm D call. Germline V gives CDR1 LGHNA, CDR2 YNFKEQ. This CDR3 comprises 13 residues. Trimming took off 0 bases at V and 12 bases at J, with 14 bases between the two ends. The CDR3 DNA reads as TGTGCCAGCAGCCAAGATCTTGATATGAGGGACACCTTC. Translation: CASSQDLDMRDTF.

The chain is built from TRBV18 and TRBJ1-3; D is uncertain. The CDR3 runs to 13 residues. Germline V CDR1 and CDR2: KGHSH, LQKENI. Deletions cut 8 bases from V and 7 bases from J, with 15 bases between. CDR3: CASTSTGGNTIYF. The CDR3 DNA follows: TGTGCCAGCACTTCGACTGGTGGGAACACCATATATTTT.

J is TRBJ2-7 and V is TRBV2; 7 positions match TRBD1. Per germline, CDR1 SNHLY and CDR2 FYNNEI. Trimming at V came to 6 bases and at J to 8 bases, leaving 13 bases not matched to a gene. CDR3 size: 14 residues. Written as DNA, the CDR3 is TGTGCCAGCAGCGCTCCCGGGACAGAGATAAAGCAGTACTTC. This translates into CASSAPGTEIKQYF.

V and J are TRBV9 and TRBJ1-3; TRBD1 is a possible D gene (6 bases). The CDR3 length is 16 residues. Per the germline V gene, CDR1 is SGDLS and CDR2 is YYNGEE. Between the trimmed V and J ends, which lost 0 bases and 0 bases, there was a span of 10 bases. For the CDR3, the DNA is TGTGCCAGCAGCGTAGCTACAGGGTCCTCTGGAAACACCATATATTTT. Its protein product is CASSVATGSSGNTIYF.

The V call is TRBV7-3, the J call TRBJ2-3; perhaps TRBD2 as D (6 bases). The V end was cut by 3 bases, the J end by 3 bases, with 16 bases between. This CDR3 contains 16 residues. Germline V gene sequence: CDR1 SGHTA, CDR2 FQGTGA. CDR3: CASSLTGLGGTDTQYF. The CDR3 DNA reads TGTGCCAGCAGCTTGACGGGACTGGGGGGAACAGATACGCAGTATTTT.

The chain combines TRBV2 with TRBJ1-1; D unresolved. V was clipped by 5 bases and J by 1 base, with 8 bases between them. The germline gives CDR1 SNHLY, CDR2 FYNNEI. The CDR3 contains 13 residues. CDR3 residues: CASSFGGNTEAFF. CDR3 in DNA: TGTGCCAGCAGTTTCGGCGGGAACACTGAAGCTTTCTTT.

This chain uses TRBV19 with TRBJ2-5; D is possibly TRBD2 (6 bases). V gave up 9 bases and J gave up 1 base, with 9 bases separating them. There are 12 residues in the CDR3. Per the germline V gene, CDR1 is LNHDA and CDR2 is SQIVND (reference sequence). CDR3 DNA sequence: TGTGCCAGCCGGGACTTCCAAGAGACCCAGTACTTC. Amino acids: CASRDFQETQYF.

The chain uses TRBV27 and TRBJ2-7; 7 nucleotides line up with TRBD2. CDR3 length equals 13 residues. The J segment lost 2 bases and the V segment lost 8 bases, leaving 6 bases of the junction unmatched. CDR1 is MNHEY and CDR2 is SMNVEV in the germline V gene (reference sequence). DNA of the CDR3: TGTGCCAGCCGGGGAGGGAGCGCCTACGAGCAGTACTTC. Protein sequence: CASRGGSAYEQYF.

This clone has a handful of counts. This chain connects TRBV19 to TRBJ1-5; TRBD1 might be the D (5 bases). The length of the CDR3 is 14 residues. V was shortened by 3 bases and J by 9 bases, with 15 bases between the two germline ends. CDR1 is LNHDA, CDR2 SQIVND, per germline (reference sequence). The CDR3 spells CASSIAGGWAPQHF. CDR3 coding DNA: TGTGCCAGTAGTATCGCGGGGGGTTGGGCGCCCCAGCATTTT.

The rearrangement links TRBV27 to TRBJ1-1; the match to TRBD1 covers 8 bases. This CDR3 comprises 15 residues. V shed 5 bases and J 6 bases; nucleotides not matched to a gene: 11. Germline assignment: CDR1 MNHEY and CDR2 SMNVEV (reference sequence). Here the CDR3 reads CASSEWGQVGAEAFF. DNA of the CDR3: TGTGCCAGCAGTGAGTGGGGACAGGTGGGGGCTGAAGCTTTCTTT.

V gene TRBV7-2 combines with J gene TRBJ1-2, with TRBD1 matching over 7 bases. Trimming cost V 4 bases and J 2 bases; bases outside gene matches: 4. CDR3 length: 14 amino acids. In germline, CDR1 is SGHTA, CDR2 FQGNSA. The CDR3 DNA reads TGTGCCAGCAGCTCACGGGACAGAAACTATGGCTACACCTTC. Translated, it gives CASSSRDRNYGYTF. Supplemented by reference TRBV7-2 and TRBJ1-2, the full variable domain reads GAGVSQSPSNKVTEKGKDVELRCDPISGHTALYWYRQSLGQGLEFLIYFQGNSAPDKSGLPSDRFSAERTGGSVSTLTIQRTQQEDSAVYLCASSSRDRNYGYTFGSGTRLTVV.

The rearrangement uses TRBV4-1 and TRBJ2-6; a weak D match, TRBD1 (6 bases). This CDR3 comprises 17 residues. V dropped 0 bases and J dropped 0 bases, with 9 bases sitting between them. From germline, CDR1 is MGHRA and CDR2 YSYEKL. DNA of the CDR3: TGCGCCAGCAGCCAAGATCAGGGGACCTCTGGGGCCAACGTCCTGACTTTC. Translating gives CASSQDQGTSGANVLTF.

This clone is a singleton in its sample. The rearrangement links TRBV11-2 to TRBJ2-7, with D possibly being TRBD1 (5 bases). This CDR3 region has 18 residues. Germline loops: CDR1 SGHAT, CDR2 FQNNGV. The V end lost 1 base, the J end lost 4 bases, and 23 bases lay between the germline ends. This CDR3 reads CASSLGGNAGSLDYEQYF. CDR3 coding DNA: TGTGCCAGCAGCTTAGGAGGTAATGCAGGGTCCTTAGATTACGAGCAGTACTTC.

This chain joins TRBV7-2 and TRBJ1-5; TRBD1 matches 7 bases. V was clipped by 2 bases and J by 7 bases; unmatched bases: 14. This CDR3 region has 17 residues. Germline V gene data show CDR1 as SGHTA and CDR2 as FQGNSA. The CDR3 DNA sequence: TGTGCCAGCAGCTTACGACCGGGACAGAATACTCGGCAGCCCCAGCATTTT. It yields the protein CASSLRPGQNTRQPQHF. The complete variable domain, with remaining parts taken from reference TRBV7-2 and TRBJ1-5, reads GAGVSQSPSNKVTEKGKDVELRCDPISGHTALYWYRQSLGQGLEFLIYFQGNSAPDKSGLPSDRFSAERTGGSVSTLTIQRTQQEDSAVYLCASSLRPGQNTRQPQHFGDGTRLSIL.

The V and J genes are TRBV25-1 and TRBJ1-1, with TRBD1 as a possible D gene (6 bases). The CDR3 contains 14 residues. Germline loops: CDR1 MGHDK, CDR2 SYGVNS. With 8 bases removed from V and 4 bases from J, the gap between germline ends came to 17 bases. The CDR3: CASSDPGGVTEAFF. The CDR3 DNA reads as TGTGCCAGCTCCGACCCGGGGGGCGTCACTGAAGCTTTCTTT. The full variable domain, in which reference TRBV25-1 and TRBJ1-1 provide the parts outside the CDR3, is EADIYQTPRYLVIGTGKKITLECSQTMGHDKMYWYQQDPGMELHLIHYSYGVNSTEKGDLSSESTVSRIRTEHFPLTLESARPSHTSQYLCASSDPGGVTEAFFGQGTRLTVV.

The chain recombines TRBV7-8 with TRBJ1-5; 8 bases align to TRBD1. V lost 4 bases and J lost 6; bases outside the gene matches: 11. The CDR3 consists of 16 residues. The V gene's germline CDR1 is SGHVS and CDR2 FQNEAQ. Here the CDR3 DNA reads TGTGCCAGCAGCTGGAAGATGGACAGGGATACTCAGCCCCAGCATTTT. It codes for CASSWKMDRDTQPQHF.

The chain is built from TRBV18 and TRBJ1-4; D unresolved. This CDR3 comprises 13 residues. Germline lookup yields CDR1 KGHSH and CDR2 LQKENI. The ends were cut back, 3 bases at V and 5 bases at J, with 7 bases in the middle. CDR3 sequence: CASSPGQNEKLFF. CDR3 DNA: TGTGCCAGCTCACCTGGCCAGAATGAAAAACTGTTTTTT.

The chain recombines TRBV9 with TRBJ2-7, with D uncertain. V was clipped by 4 bases and J by 4 bases, with 12 bases between them. CDR3 length: 13 residues. The germline gives CDR1 SGDLS, CDR2 YYNGEE. The CDR3 DNA reads TGTGCCAGCAGCCCAGAACCCTTGTACGAGCAGTACTTC. Translating it yields CASSPEPLYEQYF. The full variable domain, its missing parts supplied by reference TRBV9 and TRBJ2-7, is DSGVTQTPKHLITATGQRVTLRCSPRSGDLSVYWYQQSLDQGLQFLIQYYNGEERAKGNILERFSAQQFPDLHSELNLSSLELGDSALYFCASSPEPLYEQYFGPGTRLTVT.

The V gene is TRBV11-2, the J gene TRBJ2-1; 9 nucleotides align to TRBD1. The germline V gene has CDR1 SGHAT and CDR2 FQNNGV. The length of the CDR3 is 17 residues. V shed 1 base and J 1 base; nucleotides not matched to a gene: 5. In DNA form, the CDR3 reads TGTGCCAGCAGCTTAGGGGACAGGGAATGGTCCTACAATGAGCAGTTCTTC. This sequence encodes CASSLGDREWSYNEQFF. The full variable domain, its missing parts supplied by reference TRBV11-2 and TRBJ2-1, is EAGVAQSPRYKIIEKRQSVAFWCNPISGHATLYWYQQILGQGPKLLIQFQNNGVVDDSQLPKDRFSAERLKGVDSTLKIQPAKLEDSAVYLCASSLGDREWSYNEQFFGPGTRLTVL.

This clone was detected only once. The chain combines TRBV27 with TRBJ2-3, with 9 bases lining up with TRBD2. CDR3 size: 16 residues. Per the germline V gene, CDR1 is MNHEY and CDR2 is SMNVEV (reference sequence). Unmatched junction bases numbered 10, after V lost 3 bases and J lost 6 bases. The CDR3 coding sequence is TGTGCCAGCAGTTTTAGATCTCGCGGGGGGGTTGATACGCAGTATTTT. This encodes CASSFRSRGGVDTQYF.